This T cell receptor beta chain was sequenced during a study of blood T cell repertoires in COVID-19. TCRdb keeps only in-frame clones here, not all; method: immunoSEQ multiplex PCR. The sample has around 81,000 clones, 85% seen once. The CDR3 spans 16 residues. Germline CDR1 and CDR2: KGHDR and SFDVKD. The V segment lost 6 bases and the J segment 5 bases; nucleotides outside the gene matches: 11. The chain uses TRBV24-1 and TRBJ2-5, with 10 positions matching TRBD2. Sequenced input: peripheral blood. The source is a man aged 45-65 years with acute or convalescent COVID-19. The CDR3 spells CATSSSGRAVVETQYF. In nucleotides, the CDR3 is TGTGCCACCAGTTCAAGCGGGAGGGCCGTCGTGGAGACCCAGTACTTC.